This T cell receptor (beta chain) was captured by sequencing in a study of molecular identifiers for immune sequencing clone quantification. Whole-study results and caveats: Clones carrying above 20 RNA copies accounted for over 97% of effector molecules, under 1% in naive cells.

The CDR3 sequence is 13 residues long. Germline V gene sequence: CDR1 MGHRA, CDR2 YSYEKL. The V gene lost 2 bases and the J gene lost 3 bases, with 8 bases spanning the gap. TCRdb reprocessed the PCR reads via MiXCR and lists one record per CDR3 protein. The profile shows hundreds of thousands of distinct CDR3 sequences, just under 20% of them singletons. This clonotype was seen more than once but under ten times. Antigen specificity is unknown. The sequence was collected from a human donor in good health. Some libraries in this study had Jurkat cell RNA spiked in. The J gene is TRBJ2-7, the V gene TRBV4-1; no clear D gene. Sequenced sample: naive CD8+ T cells from blood, with Jurkat cell RNA spiked in. Subset denoted: FACS-sorted CD8+CD4-CCR7+CD45RA+ naive T cells. CDR3 protein: CASSQLTSYEQYF. In nucleotides, the CDR3 is TGCGCCAGCAGCCAATTGACAAGCTACGAGCAGTACTTC.